The 4 T cell receptor beta chains presented below share a single source sample, sequenced in a study of T cell changes during pregnancy in multiple sclerosis. Only in-frame clones appear in the TCRdb table, and some are missing; sequencing was by immunoSEQ multiplex PCR. The table shows approximately 66,000 clones, with roughly 92% occurring only once. The sample here was peripheral blood, taken in the third trimester of pregnancy. The origin of the receptors is a female donor in good health, enrolled as a control in a pregnancy study.

The V gene is TRBV6-5, the J gene TRBJ2-1; weak D call: TRBD1 (6 bases). Germline CDR1 reads MNHEY; CDR2 reads SVGAGI. There are 15 residues in the CDR3. Trimming shortened V by 3 bases and J by 3 bases, and 12 bases separated the two germline ends. CDR3 nucleotides: TGTGCCAGCAGTTATCAGGGGCTGATCTACAATGAGCAGTTCTTC. It translates to CASSYQGLIYNEQFF.

This chain joins TRBV10-3 and TRBJ2-5; perhaps TRBD2 as D (7 bases). CDR1 is ENHRY and CDR2 is SYGVKD in the germline V gene. The CDR3 loop spans 13 amino acids. V lost 9 bases and J 4 bases, leaving 15 bases between the germline ends. In DNA form, the CDR3 reads TGTGCCATACGGGGGCGGGAGCTAGAGACCCAGTACTTC. Amino acid sequence: CAIRGRELETQYF.

This chain connects TRBV11-2 to TRBJ2-7, with D maybe TRBD2 (5 bases). V lost 5 bases and J 6 bases, leaving 11 bases between the germline ends. Germline assignment: CDR1 SGHAT and CDR2 FQNNGV. This CDR3 has 12 amino acids. CDR3 DNA sequence: TGTGCCAGCAGCGTCGGACTGGGCGAGCAGTACTTC. The encoded protein is CASSVGLGEQYF.

V usage is TRBV30 and J usage is TRBJ1-2; D remains unclear. Looked up from germline, CDR1 is GTSNPN and CDR2 is SVGIG (reference sequence). V lost 5 bases, J lost 8 bases, and 12 bases lay in between. The CDR3 runs to 11 residues. The DNA of the CDR3 is TGTGCCTGGTCGTCCGGGAGAGGCTACACCTTC. It translates to CAWSSGRGYTF.